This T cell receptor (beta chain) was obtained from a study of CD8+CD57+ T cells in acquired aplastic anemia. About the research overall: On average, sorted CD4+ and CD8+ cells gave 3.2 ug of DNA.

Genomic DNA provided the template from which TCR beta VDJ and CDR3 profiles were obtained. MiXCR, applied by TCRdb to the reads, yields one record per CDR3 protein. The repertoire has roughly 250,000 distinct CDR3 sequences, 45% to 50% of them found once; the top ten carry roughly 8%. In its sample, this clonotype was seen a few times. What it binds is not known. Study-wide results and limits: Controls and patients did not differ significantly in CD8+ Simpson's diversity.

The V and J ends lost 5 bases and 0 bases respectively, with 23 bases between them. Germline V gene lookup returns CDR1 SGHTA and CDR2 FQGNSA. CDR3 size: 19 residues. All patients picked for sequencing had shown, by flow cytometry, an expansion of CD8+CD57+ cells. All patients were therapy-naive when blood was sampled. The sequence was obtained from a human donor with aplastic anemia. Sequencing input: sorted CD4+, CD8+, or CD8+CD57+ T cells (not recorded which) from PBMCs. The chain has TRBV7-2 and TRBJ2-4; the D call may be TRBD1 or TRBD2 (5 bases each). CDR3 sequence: CASSRRDPLPVLAKNIQYF. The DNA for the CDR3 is TGTGCCAGCAGCCGCCGGGACCCCTTACCAGTCTTAGCCAAAAACATTCAGTACTTC.